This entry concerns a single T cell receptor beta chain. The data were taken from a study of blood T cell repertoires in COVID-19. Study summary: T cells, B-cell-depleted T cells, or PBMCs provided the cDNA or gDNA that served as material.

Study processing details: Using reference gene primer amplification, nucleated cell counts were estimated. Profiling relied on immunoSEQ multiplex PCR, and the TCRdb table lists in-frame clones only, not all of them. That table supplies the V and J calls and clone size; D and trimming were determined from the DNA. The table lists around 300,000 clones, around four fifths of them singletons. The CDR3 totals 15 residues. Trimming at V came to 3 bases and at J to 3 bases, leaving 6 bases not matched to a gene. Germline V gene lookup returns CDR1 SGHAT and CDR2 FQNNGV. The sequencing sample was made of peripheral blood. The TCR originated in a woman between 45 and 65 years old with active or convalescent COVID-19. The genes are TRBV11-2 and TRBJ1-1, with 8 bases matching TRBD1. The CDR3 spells CASSFTGGQDTEAFF. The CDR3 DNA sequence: TGTGCCAGCAGCTTTACAGGGGGTCAGGACACTGAAGCTTTCTTT.